This record looks at one TCR beta chain sequence and its context. The antigen is unknown. Other DNA sequences of this sample code for an identical CDR3. The sample belongs to a study of shared clonotypes between healthy human individuals. The CDR3 runs 14 residues. Trimming stripped 1 base from V and 0 bases from J, with 5 bases between. In germline, CDR1 is SGHRS, CDR2 YFSETQ. On sorted subsets, replicate PCRs used 150 to 250 ng DNA, or 27,000 or so T cell genomes. Here immunoSEQ multiplex PCR was the method, and the copy in TCRdb shows in-frame clones only, minus some. The sample includes millions of clones, roughly 92% of them seen just once. Broader study findings: In having few donors, the study represented limited genetic and exposure-history diversity. For sorted subsets, rarefaction showed incomplete sequencing despite large depth.

The TCR was taken from a man aged 18-30 years in good health. The sequencing input was naive CD4+ T cells sorted from blood. The subset was: CD45RA+ positively selected. This rearrangement joins TRBV5-1 to TRBJ1-3; the D is unclear. CDR3 sequence reads: CASSLSGSGNTIYF. DNA for the CDR3: TGCGCCAGCAGCTTGTCGGGCTCTGGAAACACCATATATTTT.